This T cell receptor beta chain was captured by sequencing in a study of immune heterogeneity within non-small cell lung tumors (dated by TCRdb to 2017 to 2018). Concerning the study at large: Histology comprised a few squamous cell carcinomas, some ten non-squamous carcinomas and 1 tumor not otherwise specified. Whole-exome sequencing, RNA-seq and TCR beta repertoire sequencing were combined for multiple spatially distinct regions from each NSCLC tumor so that intratumoral immune heterogeneity could be examined. TCR repertoire analysis included under 65 tumor loci from under 16 patients, whereas transcriptome data included only about 46 loci from about 13 patients. Neoantigen binding to each patient's HLA alleles was predicted with netMHCpan-3.0 for mutant peptides of 8 to 11 amino acids. Results and caveats for the whole study, not just this receptor: Identical dominant CDR3B clonotypes recurred across loci within a patient, yet different tumor locations also harbored unique high-frequency clones. High-frequency TCR beta clonotypes were largely distinct between individual patients. A moderate positive correlation (R around 0.35), which was statistically significant, linked local T-cell repertoire clonality to local tumor mutational burden.

The TCR beta CDR3 region was amplified with a multiplex PCR system, in which a first round of approximately 10 cycles was run using 32 V-gene forward and 13 J-gene reverse primers. The first PCR round used a QIAGEN Multiplex PCR Kit, and the primer sequences were filed in Chinese patent CN105087789A. In a second PCR round, Illumina universal primers were added with the Phusion High-Fidelity PCR Kit. The TCR libraries underwent paired-end sequencing with a read length of 151 bp on the Illumina HiSeq X Ten platform. The source study handled its data this way. Cutadapt was used to discard reads without multiplex PCR primers, PEAR merged the read pairs, and MiXCR with default settings called the CDR3 regions. Shannon entropy measured repertoire diversity, and clonality was calculated as one minus the Shannon entropy divided by the ln of the count of productive unique sequences. Clonotypes at a frequency of at least 0.5% were defined as dominant or high-frequency T-cell clones. TCRdb cleaned the public reads at Q25 with fastp, built clones with MiXCR and kept in-frame beta chains. Rows merge per CDR3 protein into single entries with the most common DNA and genes. What appears here as the V and J calls and clone size reflects TCRdb's work, not the paper's. The sample table contains tens of thousands of distinct CDR3 sequences; only one count was recorded for under 30% of them. About 3.8% of the sample belongs to the ten largest clones.

A word on this clonotype: The target of this receptor is not known. This sequence may be a read error, since a much larger clone differs from it by one base.

CDR1 and CDR2 (SGHNT, YENEEA) derive from the germline V gene. From its cysteine to its phenylalanine, the CDR3 spans 16 amino acids. The only DNA kept is the CDR3, 48 bases in frame from the first base. For the TCR template, genomic DNA was extracted from bulk tumor tissue, and approximately 550 ng of gDNA was amplified for each sample. During surgery, multiple biopsies were taken from each primary tumor and placed as far apart as possible within the tumor mass. Patients in the study cohort, which was described as untreated, were newly diagnosed NSCLC cases going through curative surgery. The samples came from roughly 15 patients with newly diagnosed non-small cell lung cancer who were having surgery intended to be curative. The resected tumor masses were reviewed by two independent pathologists. Sequencing was performed only on DNA and RNA samples of high quality.

The chain is encoded by TRBV11-3 joined to TRBJ1-2, with 9 central nucleotides matching TRBD1. This sequence originates from a man between 35 and 55 years old with non-small cell lung cancer. Sequencing was performed on lung tumor tissue. The CDR3 loop reads CVSSSAGTGNSNGYTF. The DNA sequence reads TGTGTCAGCAGCTCGGCAGGGACAGGGAATTCGAATGGCTACACCTTC.